These 29 T cell receptor beta chains were sequenced from one sample in a study of OX40 agonist ivuxolimab in advanced cancers. Sequencing was performed with immunoSEQ multiplex PCR; in TCRdb, only in-frame clones are kept and a portion is missing. The table records around 100,000 clones, 75% to 90% of them present only once. The specimen was CD4+ or CD8+ T cells sorted from blood, collected in a trial of the OX40 agonist ivuxolimab. Receptors were obtained from an adult with an advanced solid tumor such as melanoma, head and neck, liver or kidney cancer.

The chain carries TRBV19 and TRBJ1-1; D not resolved. V was pared by 1 base and J by 2 bases, with 11 bases between. CDR3 length: 15 amino acids. CDR1 and CDR2 from the germline V gene are LNHDA and SQIVND (reference sequence). The DNA for the CDR3 is TGTGCCAGTAGTATAGTCCCGGGCCCTAACACTGAAGCTTTCTTT. It is translated as CASSIVPGPNTEAFF.

This chain links TRBV5-1 with TRBJ2-1; TRBD1 or TRBD2 may be the D gene (7 bases each). Germline values: CDR1 SGHRS, CDR2 YFSETQ. V lost 0 bases, J lost 7 bases, and 17 bases lay in between. This CDR3 is 16 amino acids long. The CDR3 spells CASSLAPQGGMNEQFF. The CDR3 DNA reads TGCGCCAGCAGCTTGGCCCCCCAGGGGGGGATGAATGAGCAGTTCTTC.

This clone has only a few counts. The V gene is TRBV9, the J gene TRBJ1-2; perhaps TRBD1 as D (6 bases). The germline V and J ends were trimmed by 3 bases and 2 bases, with 8 bases remaining between them. The CDR3 is 13 residues long. Per germline, CDR1 SGDLS and CDR2 YYNGEE. CDR3 nucleotides: TGTGCCAGCAGCGCGGACAGAAACTATGGCTACACCTTC. It specifies CASSADRNYGYTF. The variable domain in full, completed from reference TRBV9 and TRBJ1-2, reads DSGVTQTPKHLITATGQRVTLRCSPRSGDLSVYWYQQSLDQGLQFLIQYYNGEERAKGNILERFSAQQFPDLHSELNLSSLELGDSALYFCASSADRNYGYTFGSGTRLTVV.

This chain joins TRBV7-7 and TRBJ2-3; tentative D call: TRBD2 (7 bases). Germline CDR1 is SSHAT and CDR2 is FNYEAQ (reference sequence). The CDR3 contains 15 residues. V lost 7 bases and J 0 bases, leaving 14 bases between the germline ends. The CDR3 bases are TGTGCCAGCAAATCGGGGGGCGGGAGCACAGATACGCAGTATTTT. It specifies CASKSGGGSTDTQYF.

J is TRBJ1-3 and V is TRBV11-2, with TRBD1 as a possible D gene (5 bases). The CDR3 has 15 amino acids. Germline CDR1 SGHAT, CDR2 FQNNGV. Trimming stripped 4 bases from V and 8 bases from J, with 18 bases between. The chain's CDR3 is CASSSRGFLGDTIYF. For the CDR3, the DNA is TGTGCCAGCAGCTCCCGGGGGTTCCTTGGGGACACCATATATTTT.

This clone was detected once. The rearrangement joins TRBV5-4 to TRBJ1-2; no definite D call. V lost 0 bases and J 6 bases, leaving 12 bases between the germline ends. Germline CDR1 and CDR2: SGHNT and YYREEE (reference sequence). CDR3 length: 14 residues. The CDR3 DNA is TGTGCCAGCAGCTTGGGTGGGCGCTCTCATGGCTACACCTTC. Translation: CASSLGGRSHGYTF.

This clone was seen only a few times. The chain combines TRBV19 with TRBJ2-3, with D perhaps TRBD2 (6 bases). CDR3 length: 14 residues. Deletions cut 1 base from V and 3 bases from J, with 8 bases between. From germline, CDR1 is LNHDA and CDR2 SQIVND (reference sequence). Here the CDR3 DNA reads TGTGCCAGTAGTATAGGACTAGAGACAGATACGCAGTATTTT. Amino acid sequence: CASSIGLETDTQYF.

This sequence joins TRBV28 and TRBJ2-7, with D maybe TRBD2 (6 bases). Germline CDR1 and CDR2: MDHEN and SYDVKM. Trimming left V 8 bases short and J 2 bases short, with 10 bases between. The CDR3 has 12 residues. CDR3 loop: CASGGLPYEQYF. The CDR3 DNA is TGTGCCAGCGGGGGACTGCCCTACGAGCAGTACTTC.

The V gene is TRBV5-4, the J gene TRBJ2-1; the D is unclear. Per germline, CDR1 SGHNT and CDR2 YYREEE (reference sequence). This CDR3 is 15 amino acids long. V lost 0 bases and J 0 bases, leaving 7 bases between the germline ends. CDR3 DNA sequence: TGTGCCAGCAGCTTGGGCAGGATCTCCTACAATGAGCAGTTCTTC. Protein product: CASSLGRISYNEQFF.

The chain is built from TRBV10-3 and TRBJ2-7, with 8 positions matching TRBD1. Trimming took 8 bases from V and 5 from J; bases not matched to a gene: 8. CDR1 and CDR2 (germline): ENHRY, SYGVKD. The CDR3 runs to 13 residues. CDR3 sequence (DNA): TGTGCCATCCAGGGGGCGGGACCGAACGAGCAGTACTTC. As protein: CAIQGAGPNEQYF.

This chain uses TRBV5-1 with TRBJ2-5; no clear D. With the DNA end fitting TRBJ2-7 better, the J assignment may be wrong. This CDR3 is 15 amino acids long. Looked up from germline, CDR1 is SGHRS and CDR2 is YFSETQ. CDR3 coding DNA: TGCGCCAGCAGCTTGTCCCGACTGGGCTTCGACGAGCAGTACTTC. Translating gives CASSLSRLGFDEQYF.

In its sample, this clone was seen a few times. The chain recombines TRBV7-3 with TRBJ2-5; 9 bases are a match to TRBD2. This CDR3 has 14 residues. Losses at the gene ends were 5 bases for V and 5 bases for J; bases not matched to a gene: 6. The germline V gene encodes CDR1 SGHTA and CDR2 FQGTGA. CDR3: CASSRAGGGETQYF. For the CDR3, the DNA is TGTGCCAGCAGCCGAGCGGGAGGAGGTGAGACCCAGTACTTC. Combining the CDR3 with reference TRBV7-3 and TRBJ2-5 gives the whole variable domain GAGVSQTPSNKVTEKGKYVELRCDPISGHTALYWYRQSLGQGPEFLIYFQGTGAADDSGLPNDRFFAVRPEGSVSTLKIQRTERGDSAVYLCASSRAGGGETQYFGPGTRLLVL.

V and J are TRBV5-1 and TRBJ1-2; D may be TRBD1 (5 bases). This CDR3 has 15 amino acids. The germline V and J ends were trimmed by 2 bases and 8 bases, with 19 bases remaining between them. Germline loops: CDR1 SGHRS, CDR2 YFSETQ. CDR3 protein: CASSFVPGDEVGYTF. The DNA of the CDR3 is TGCGCCAGCAGCTTCGTACCTGGGGACGAAGTAGGCTACACCTTC.

V is TRBV19 and J is TRBJ1-5; D is unresolved. The CDR3 consists of 17 residues. V was cut by 1 base and J by 0 bases, with 13 bases left in between. CDR1 and CDR2 from the germline V gene are LNHDA and SQIVND (reference sequence). The chain's CDR3 is CASSIVLADYSNQPQHF. DNA of the CDR3: TGTGCCAGTAGTATAGTCTTGGCAGACTATAGCAATCAGCCCCAGCATTTT.

The gene calls are TRBV6-1 and TRBJ1-4; tentative D call: TRBD1 (5 bases). The CDR3 is 13 amino acids. The germline V gene has CDR1 MNHNS and CDR2 SASEGT. Trimming took off 8 bases at V and 8 bases at J, with 15 bases between the two ends. The CDR3 sequence: CASYHRDREKLFF. The CDR3 bases are TGTGCCAGCTACCACCGGGACCGAGAAAAACTGTTTTTT.

In nucleotides, the CDR3 is TGTGCCAGTAGTATGGGCCTATACAATGAGCAGTTCTTC. It is translated as CASSMGLYNEQFF. The chain carries TRBV19 and TRBJ2-1; D unclear. This CDR3 region has 13 residues. The V gene's germline CDR1 is LNHDA and CDR2 SQIVND (reference sequence). V was trimmed by 3 bases and J by 4 bases, leaving 7 bases between them.

The chain employs TRBV2 and TRBJ2-7; D might be TRBD1 (6 bases). The CDR3 totals 13 residues. The V gene's germline CDR1 is SNHLY and CDR2 FYNNEI. Between the trimmed V and J ends, which lost 7 bases and 2 bases, there was a span of 12 bases. CDR3 protein: CASMGARTYEQYF. CDR3 bases: TGTGCCAGCATGGGGGCCAGAACCTACGAGCAGTACTTC.

The J gene is TRBJ2-5, the V gene TRBV11-2, with TRBD2 matching 8 bases. J was trimmed by 3 bases and V by 6 bases; bases with no gene match: 3. The CDR3 is made up of 13 amino acids. CDR1 is SGHAT, CDR2 FQNNGV, per germline. The CDR3 bases are TGTGCCAGCAGTCGAGCGGGAGAAGAGACCCAGTACTTC. As protein: CASSRAGEETQYF.

The chain links TRBV18 to TRBJ2-2; the match to TRBD1 covers 12 bases. With V trimmed by 3 bases and J by 7 bases, 6 bases remained unmatched. The CDR3 has 16 amino acids. Germline V gene lookup returns CDR1 KGHSH and CDR2 LQKENI. CDR3: CASSPAGTGGIGELFF. In DNA, the CDR3 is TGTGCCAGCTCACCGGCCGGGACAGGGGGCATCGGGGAGCTGTTTTTT.

The J gene is TRBJ1-6, the V gene TRBV5-6; possible D gene TRBD1, 5 bases. Germline CDR1 and CDR2: SGHDT and YYEEEE. The germline V and J ends were trimmed by 4 bases and 9 bases, with 17 bases remaining between them. CDR3 length: 15 amino acids. The CDR3 DNA is TGTGCCAGCAGCCCGGGGACTGGTACTACTTCACCCCTCCACTTT. It specifies CASSPGTGTTSPLHF. Looking up the rest from reference TRBV5-6 and TRBJ1-6 gives the full variable domain: DAGVTQSPTHLIKTRGQQVTLRCSPKSGHDTVSWYQQALGQGPQFIFQYYEEEERQRGNFPDRFSGHQFPNYSSELNVNALLLGDSALYLCASSPGTGTTSPLHFGNGTRLTVT.

This chain connects TRBV6-1 to TRBJ1-1; D perhaps matches TRBD1 (5 bases). The CDR3 covers 14 residues. The germline V and J ends were trimmed by 8 bases and 0 bases, with 13 bases remaining between them. Germline V gene lookup returns CDR1 MNHNS and CDR2 SASEGT. The CDR3, as DNA: TGTGCCAGCCTCGGGGGAGGTCTGAACACTGAAGCTTTCTTT. Translation gives CASLGGGLNTEAFF.

This sequence joins TRBV5-1 and TRBJ2-7; tentative D call: TRBD1 (6 bases). Per the germline V gene, CDR1 is SGHRS and CDR2 is YFSETQ. Trimming took 4 bases from V and 6 from J, leaving 14 bases between them. This CDR3 spans 13 amino acids. DNA for the CDR3: TGCGCCAGCAGCCTTGATACAGGGACCGAGCAGTACTTC. Translated, it gives CASSLDTGTEQYF.

This chain connects TRBV30 to TRBJ2-7; D gene uncertain. This CDR3 is built from 12 residues. V was clipped by 3 bases and J by 2 bases, with 8 bases between them. The germline gives CDR1 GTSNPN, CDR2 SVGIG (reference sequence). CDR3 sequence: CAWRPETYEQYF. The CDR3 region has the DNA TGTGCCTGGAGACCGGAGACCTACGAGCAGTACTTC.

The gene calls are TRBV6-1 and TRBJ1-2; D remains unclear. The CDR3 sequence is 12 residues long. With 8 bases removed from V and 0 bases from J, the gap between germline ends came to 7 bases. CDR1 and CDR2 (germline): MNHNS, SASEGT. CDR3 amino acids: CASSQANYGYTF. The DNA of the CDR3 is TGTGCCAGCTCGCAGGCTAACTATGGCTACACCTTC.

About this clone itself: One end of the junction fails to match germline, which may point to a read error. This chain joins TRBV6-1 and TRBJ2-7, with TRBD1 matching over 10 bases. The CDR3 loop spans 16 amino acids. From germline, CDR1 is MNHNS and CDR2 SASEGT. This CDR3 is CTSSEAGTGVLYEQYF. The CDR3 DNA is TGTACCAGCAGTGAGGCCGGGACAGGGGTGTTGTACGAGCAGTACTTC.

This rearrangement joins TRBV7-8 to TRBJ1-4, with D hard to call. The CDR3 totals 14 residues. CDR1 and CDR2 from the germline V gene are SGHVS and FQNEAQ. V shed 1 base and J shed 15 bases, with 18 bases lying between them. Here the CDR3 reads CASSLEGQRTRLFF. CDR3 nucleotides: TGTGCCAGCAGCTTAGAGGGCCAGCGCACAAGGTTGTTTTTT.

The chain recombines TRBV2 with TRBJ1-2; D unclear. Trimming took off 4 bases at V and 0 bases at J, with 3 bases between the two ends. The germline gives CDR1 SNHLY, CDR2 FYNNEI. The CDR3 length is 12 residues. The CDR3 loop is CASSVPNYGYTF. As DNA, the CDR3 is TGTGCCAGCAGTGTCCCTAACTATGGCTACACCTTC.

The chain links TRBV29-1 to TRBJ1-2, with D possibly matching TRBD1 (5 bases). This CDR3 is 12 amino acids long. Germline CDR1 is SQVTM and CDR2 is ANQGSEA. The V gene lost 6 bases and the J gene lost 0 bases, with 8 bases spanning the gap. CDR3 protein: CSVGHSNYGYTF. DNA of the CDR3: TGCAGCGTAGGACACTCTAACTATGGCTACACCTTC.

The chain carries TRBV29-1 and TRBJ2-7; 8 bases align to TRBD2. Germline CDR1 SQVTM, CDR2 ANQGSEA. This CDR3 is 16 amino acids long. Losses at the gene ends were 2 bases for V and 1 base for J; bases not matched to a gene: 10. The CDR3 region is CSVENGVPSGSYEQYF. As DNA, the CDR3 is TGCAGCGTTGAAAACGGTGTGCCTAGCGGGTCCTACGAGCAGTACTTC.